The 12 T cell receptor beta chains in this list originate from one sample, sequenced in a study of cytomegalovirus exposure and HLA in healthy donors. A multiplex PCR was run with 60 Vbeta primers and 13 Jbeta primers. The assay was immunoSEQ multiplex PCR, and TCRdb's table has in-frame clones only and misses some. The sample includes 210,000 or so clones, 75% to 90% seen only once; the top ten take roughly 0.71%. The sample was PBMCs. The receptors shown here come from a boy aged 2 to 10 in good health and CMV-seronegative.

The rearrangement links TRBV18 to TRBJ1-2; no clear D gene. Trimming left V 3 bases short and J 2 bases short, with 7 bases between. CDR1 is KGHSH, CDR2 LQKENI, per germline. This CDR3 is built from 13 residues. In DNA, the CDR3 is TGTGCCAGCTCACCGGTGCAGAACTATGGCTACACCTTC. Translating gives CASSPVQNYGYTF.

The chain recombines TRBV7-2 with TRBJ2-7, with 8 bases matching TRBD2. The CDR3 is made up of 14 amino acids. CDR1 SGHTA and CDR2 FQGNSA come from the germline V gene. V lost 5 bases, J lost 2 bases, and 5 bases stayed unmatched. CDR3 DNA sequence: TGTGCCAGCAGCGCCACTAGCGGCCCCTACGAGCAGTACTTC. Protein sequence: CASSATSGPYEQYF. Combining the CDR3 with reference TRBV7-2 and TRBJ2-7 gives the whole variable domain GAGVSQSPSNKVTEKGKDVELRCDPISGHTALYWYRQSLGQGLEFLIYFQGNSAPDKSGLPSDRFSAERTGGSVSTLTIQRTQQEDSAVYLCASSATSGPYEQYFGPGTRLTVT.

This clone was detected once. V is TRBV4-2 and J is TRBJ1-2; 7 nucleotides match TRBD1. Germline V CDR1 and CDR2: LGHNA, YNFKEQ. J was trimmed by 8 bases and V by 0 bases; bases with no gene match: 6. The CDR3 covers 14 residues. This CDR3 reads CASSQDTGEGGYTF. CDR3 in DNA: TGTGCCAGCAGCCAAGATACAGGGGAAGGCGGCTACACCTTC.

The genes are TRBV4-2 and TRBJ2-1; TRBD2 agrees at 8 bases. CDR3 length: 17 residues. The trim removed 3 bases at V and 0 bases at J, leaving 7 bases unmatched. Germline V lookup: CDR1 LGHNA, CDR2 YNFKEQ. This chain's CDR3 is CASSHVIAGSSYNEQFF. The CDR3 DNA is TGTGCCAGCAGCCACGTCATAGCGGGGAGCTCCTACAATGAGCAGTTCTTC.

The V and J genes are TRBV19 and TRBJ1-2; D is possibly TRBD1 (5 bases). The V end was cut by 3 bases, the J end by 6 bases, with 8 bases between. The CDR3 extends over 12 amino acids. From germline, CDR1 is LNHDA and CDR2 SQIVND (reference sequence). The CDR3 DNA reads TGTGCCAGTAGTATCCCGGGGGATGGCTACACCTTC. This translates into CASSIPGDGYTF.

The gene calls are TRBV5-1 and TRBJ2-7, with 9 positions matching TRBD1. Germline V gene sequence: CDR1 SGHRS, CDR2 YFSETQ. V lost 3 bases, J lost 2 bases, and 6 bases stayed unmatched. The CDR3 totals 15 residues. The CDR3 bases are TGCGCCAGCAGCTCTCGACAGGGGGGGACCTACGAGCAGTACTTC. Translating it yields CASSSRQGGTYEQYF.

This chain uses TRBV19 with TRBJ2-1; perhaps TRBD2 as D (6 bases). V lost 1 base and J 5 bases, leaving 15 bases between the germline ends. The CDR3 totals 16 residues. Germline CDR1 LNHDA, CDR2 SQIVND (reference sequence). The CDR3 coding sequence is TGTGCCAGTAGTATAGGAACCGGGAGATCTCACAATGAGCAGTTCTTC. It encodes CASSIGTGRSHNEQFF.

J is TRBJ2-1 and V is TRBV19; D call uncertain. Trimming cost V 4 bases and J 1 base, with 11 bases left between them. CDR1 LNHDA and CDR2 SQIVND come from the germline V gene (reference sequence). This CDR3 contains 15 residues. CDR3 loop: CASSTGESSYNEQFF. The CDR3 DNA sequence: TGTGCCAGTAGTACAGGTGAATCGTCCTACAATGAGCAGTTCTTC. Variable domain in full (rest from reference TRBV19 and TRBJ2-1): DGGITQSPKYLFRKEGQNVTLSCEQNLNHDAMYWYRQDPGQGLRLIYYSQIVNDFQKGDIAEGYSVSREKKESFPLTVTSAQKNPTAFYLCASSTGESSYNEQFFGPGTRLTVL.

The chain has TRBV5-1 and TRBJ2-3; TRBD1 matches at 8 bases. Germline V lookup: CDR1 SGHRS, CDR2 YFSETQ. J lost 3 bases, V lost 3 bases, and 9 bases had no gene match. The CDR3 sequence is 16 residues long. CDR3 DNA sequence: TGCGCCAGCAGCTGGGGTGCAGGGGGCATTACAGATACGCAGTATTTT. This sequence encodes CASSWGAGGITDTQYF. The variable domain in full, with the rest retrieved from reference TRBV5-1 and TRBJ2-3, is KAGVTQTPRYLIKTRGQQVTLSCSPISGHRSVSWYQQTPGQGLQFLFEYFSETQRNKGNFPGRFSGRQFSNSRSEMNVSTLELGDSALYLCASSWGAGGITDTQYFGPGTRLTVL.

The V gene is TRBV27, the J gene TRBJ2-3, with 9 bases aligning to TRBD2. The CDR3 extends over 15 amino acids. CDR1 is MNHEY, CDR2 SMNVEV, per germline (reference sequence). V trimming: 4 bases; J trimming: 2 bases; junction bases outside the gene matches: 4. CDR3 sequence: CASSSIAGVTDTQYF. The CDR3 nucleotides read TGTGCCAGCAGTTCTATAGCGGGGGTCACAGATACGCAGTATTTT.

The chain combines TRBV9 with TRBJ2-5; maybe TRBD1 (6 bases). The germline CDR1 and CDR2 sequences are SGDLS and YYNGEE. The V end was cut by 1 base, the J end by 5 bases, with 15 bases between. This CDR3 is 15 amino acids long. The CDR3 coding sequence is TGTGCCAGCAGCGTACGCAGGGGCACGGGGGAGACCCAGTACTTC. Translated: CASSVRRGTGETQYF.

A few counts support this clone. The sample has other DNA sequences that encode this CDR3 too. CDR3 nucleotides: TGTGCCAGCAGTTTCGGACAGGGCTATGGCTACACCTTC. This codes for CASSFGQGYGYTF. The V call is TRBV6-6, the J call TRBJ1-2, with 8 bases identical to TRBD1. Germline V gene data show CDR1 as MNHNY and CDR2 as SVGAGI (reference sequence). The CDR3 runs 13 residues. V trimming: 4 bases; J trimming: 4 bases; junction bases outside the gene matches: 2.